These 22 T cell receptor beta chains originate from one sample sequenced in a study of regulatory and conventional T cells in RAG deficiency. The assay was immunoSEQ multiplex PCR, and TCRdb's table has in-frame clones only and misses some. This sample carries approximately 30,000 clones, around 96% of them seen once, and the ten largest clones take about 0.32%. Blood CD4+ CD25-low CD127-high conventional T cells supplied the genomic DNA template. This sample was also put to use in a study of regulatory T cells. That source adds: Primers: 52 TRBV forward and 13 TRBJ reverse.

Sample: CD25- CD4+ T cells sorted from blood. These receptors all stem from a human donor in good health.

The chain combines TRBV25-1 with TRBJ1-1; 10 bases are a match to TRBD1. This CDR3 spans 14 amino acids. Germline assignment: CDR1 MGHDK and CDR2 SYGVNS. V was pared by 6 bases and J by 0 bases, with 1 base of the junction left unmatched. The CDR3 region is CASRTGGMNTEAFF. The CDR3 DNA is TGTGCCAGCAGGACAGGGGGCATGAACACTGAAGCTTTCTTT.

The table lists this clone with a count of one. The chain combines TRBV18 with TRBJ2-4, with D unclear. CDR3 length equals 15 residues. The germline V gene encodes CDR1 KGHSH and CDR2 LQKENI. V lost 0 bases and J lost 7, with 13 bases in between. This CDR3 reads CASSPPGRELNIQYF. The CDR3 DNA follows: TGTGCCAGCTCACCACCGGGCAGAGAGCTCAACATTCAGTACTTC.

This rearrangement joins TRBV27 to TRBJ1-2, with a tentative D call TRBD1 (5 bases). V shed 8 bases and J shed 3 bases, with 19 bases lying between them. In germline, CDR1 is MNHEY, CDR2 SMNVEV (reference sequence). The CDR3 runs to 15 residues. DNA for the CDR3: TGTGCCAGCTCAACGTTTGGGGGGTTAGACTATGGCTACACCTTC. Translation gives CASSTFGGLDYGYTF.

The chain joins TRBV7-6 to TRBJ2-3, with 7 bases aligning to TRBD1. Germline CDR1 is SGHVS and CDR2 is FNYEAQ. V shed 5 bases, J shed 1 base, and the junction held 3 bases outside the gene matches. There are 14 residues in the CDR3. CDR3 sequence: CASSRDSRTDTQYF. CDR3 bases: TGTGCCAGCAGCCGGGACAGTCGCACAGATACGCAGTATTTT.

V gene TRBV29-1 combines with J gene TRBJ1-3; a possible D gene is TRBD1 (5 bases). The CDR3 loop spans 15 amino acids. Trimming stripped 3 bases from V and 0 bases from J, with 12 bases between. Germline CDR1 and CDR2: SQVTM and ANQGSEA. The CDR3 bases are TGCAGCGTTGATGTCTGGGGCCCCTCTGGAAACACCATATATTTT. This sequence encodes CSVDVWGPSGNTIYF.

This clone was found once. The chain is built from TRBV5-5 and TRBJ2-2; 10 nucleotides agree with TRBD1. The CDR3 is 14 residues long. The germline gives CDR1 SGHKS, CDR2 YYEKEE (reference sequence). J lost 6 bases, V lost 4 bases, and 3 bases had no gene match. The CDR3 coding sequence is TGTGCCAGCAGCCCGACAGGGGGCCCCGGGGAGCTGTTTTTT. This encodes CASSPTGGPGELFF.

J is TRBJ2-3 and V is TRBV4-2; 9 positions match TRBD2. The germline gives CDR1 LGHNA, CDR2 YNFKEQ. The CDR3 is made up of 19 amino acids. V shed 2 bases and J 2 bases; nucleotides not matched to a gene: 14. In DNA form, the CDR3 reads TGTGCCAGCAGCCAAAGACTAGCGGAAAAAAGTCCCCCCACAGATACGCAGTATTTT. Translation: CASSQRLAEKSPPTDTQYF.

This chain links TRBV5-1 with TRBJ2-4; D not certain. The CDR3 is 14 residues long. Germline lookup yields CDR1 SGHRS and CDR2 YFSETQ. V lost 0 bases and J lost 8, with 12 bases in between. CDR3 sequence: CASSLGASVDIQYF. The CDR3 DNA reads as TGCGCCAGCAGCTTGGGGGCCTCTGTAGACATTCAGTACTTC. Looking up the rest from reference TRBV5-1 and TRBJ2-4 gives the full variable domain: KAGVTQTPRYLIKTRGQQVTLSCSPISGHRSVSWYQQTPGQGLQFLFEYFSETQRNKGNFPGRFSGRQFSNSRSEMNVSTLELGDSALYLCASSLGASVDIQYFGAGTRLSVL.

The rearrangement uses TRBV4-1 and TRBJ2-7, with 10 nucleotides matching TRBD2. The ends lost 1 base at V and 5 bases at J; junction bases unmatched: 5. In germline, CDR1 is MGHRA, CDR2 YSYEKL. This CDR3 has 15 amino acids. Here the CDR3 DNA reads TGCGCCAGCAGCCAAGTAGGACTAGCGGAACACGAGCAGTACTTC. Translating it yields CASSQVGLAEHEQYF.

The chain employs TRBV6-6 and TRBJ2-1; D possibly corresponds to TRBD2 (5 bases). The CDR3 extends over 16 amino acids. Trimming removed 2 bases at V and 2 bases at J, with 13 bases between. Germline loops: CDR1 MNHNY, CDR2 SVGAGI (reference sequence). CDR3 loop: CASSYGPERTYNEQFF. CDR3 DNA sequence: TGTGCCAGCAGTTACGGGCCGGAGCGGACCTACAATGAGCAGTTCTTC.

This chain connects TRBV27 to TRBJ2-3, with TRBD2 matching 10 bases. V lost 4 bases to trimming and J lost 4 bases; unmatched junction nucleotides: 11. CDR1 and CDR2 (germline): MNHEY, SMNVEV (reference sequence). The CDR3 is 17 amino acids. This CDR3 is CASSYEASTSGADTQYF. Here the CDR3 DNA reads TGTGCCAGCAGTTACGAGGCGAGTACTAGCGGGGCAGATACGCAGTATTTT.

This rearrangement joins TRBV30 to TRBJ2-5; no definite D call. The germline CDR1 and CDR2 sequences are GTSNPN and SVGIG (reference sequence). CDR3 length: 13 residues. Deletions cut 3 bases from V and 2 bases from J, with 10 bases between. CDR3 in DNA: TGTGCCTGGAGGCGGCAGCCTCAAGAGACCCAGTACTTC. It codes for CAWRRQPQETQYF.

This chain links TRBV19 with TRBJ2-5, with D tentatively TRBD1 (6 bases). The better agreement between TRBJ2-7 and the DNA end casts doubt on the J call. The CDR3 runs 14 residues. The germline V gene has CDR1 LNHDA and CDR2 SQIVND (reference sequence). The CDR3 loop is CASSIRGGHYEQYF. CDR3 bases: TGTGCCAGTAGTATTAGAGGGGGACACTACGAGCAGTACTTC.

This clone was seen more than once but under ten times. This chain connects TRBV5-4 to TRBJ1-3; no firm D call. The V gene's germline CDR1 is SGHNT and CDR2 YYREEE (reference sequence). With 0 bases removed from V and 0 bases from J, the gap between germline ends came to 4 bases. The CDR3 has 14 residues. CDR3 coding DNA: TGTGCCAGCAGCTTGGGGCCCTCTGGAAACACCATATATTTT. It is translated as CASSLGPSGNTIYF.

As DNA, the CDR3 is TGTGCCATCAGTGAGTCGACAGGCCAAAAGAACTATGGCTACACCTTC. Translation gives CAISESTGQKNYGYTF. This chain joins TRBV10-3 and TRBJ1-2, with a tentative D call TRBD1 (6 bases). CDR3 length: 16 residues. Germline V gives CDR1 ENHRY, CDR2 SYGVKD. The V and J ends lost 0 bases and 2 bases respectively, with 13 bases between them.

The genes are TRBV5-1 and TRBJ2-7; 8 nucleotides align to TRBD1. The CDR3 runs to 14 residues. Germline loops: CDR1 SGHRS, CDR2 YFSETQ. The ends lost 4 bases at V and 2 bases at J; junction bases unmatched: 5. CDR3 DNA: TGCGCCAGCAGCACCCCGGGACAGGCCTACGAGCAGTACTTC. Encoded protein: CASSTPGQAYEQYF.

CDR3 in DNA: TGTGCCAGCAGGAGGCGGGAACTGAACACCGGGGAGCTGTTTTTT. Translation gives CASRRRELNTGELFF. This rearrangement joins TRBV27 to TRBJ2-2; D perhaps matches TRBD2 (6 bases). The V and J ends lost 6 bases and 1 base respectively, with 12 bases between them. The CDR3 runs 15 residues. In germline, CDR1 is MNHEY, CDR2 SMNVEV (reference sequence).

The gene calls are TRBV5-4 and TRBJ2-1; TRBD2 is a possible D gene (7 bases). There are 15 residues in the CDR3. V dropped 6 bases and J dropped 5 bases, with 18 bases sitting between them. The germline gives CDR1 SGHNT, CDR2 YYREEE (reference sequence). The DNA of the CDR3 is TGTGCCAGCAAACCGACCGGGGGGCTTAACAATGAGCAGTTCTTC. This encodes CASKPTGGLNNEQFF.

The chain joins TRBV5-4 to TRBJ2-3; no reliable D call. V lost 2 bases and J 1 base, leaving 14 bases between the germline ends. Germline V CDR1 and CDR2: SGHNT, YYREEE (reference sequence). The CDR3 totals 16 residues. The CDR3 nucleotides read TGTGCCAGCAGCTTAATAGTTGCGGTGGGCACAGATACGCAGTATTTT. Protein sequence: CASSLIVAVGTDTQYF.

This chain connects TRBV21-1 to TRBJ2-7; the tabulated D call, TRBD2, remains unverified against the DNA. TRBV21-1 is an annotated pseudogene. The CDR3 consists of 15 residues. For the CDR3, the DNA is TGTGCCAGCAGCAAAAGTAGCGGGAGGAGGTACGAGCAGTACTTC. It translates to CASSKSSGRRYEQYF.

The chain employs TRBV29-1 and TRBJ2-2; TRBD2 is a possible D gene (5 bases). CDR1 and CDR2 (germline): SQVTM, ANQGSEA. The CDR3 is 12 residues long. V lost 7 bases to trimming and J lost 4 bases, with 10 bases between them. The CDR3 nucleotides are TGCAGCGGTCGGGGTGGCACCGGGGAGCTGTTTTTT. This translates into CSGRGGTGELFF.

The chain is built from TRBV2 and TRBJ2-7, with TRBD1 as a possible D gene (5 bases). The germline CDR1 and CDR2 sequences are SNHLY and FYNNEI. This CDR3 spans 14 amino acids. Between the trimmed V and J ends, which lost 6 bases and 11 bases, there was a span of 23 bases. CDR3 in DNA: TGTGCCAGCAGAAAAGAGAGTACAGGTCCCAGGGAGTACTTC. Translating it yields CASRKESTGPREYF.